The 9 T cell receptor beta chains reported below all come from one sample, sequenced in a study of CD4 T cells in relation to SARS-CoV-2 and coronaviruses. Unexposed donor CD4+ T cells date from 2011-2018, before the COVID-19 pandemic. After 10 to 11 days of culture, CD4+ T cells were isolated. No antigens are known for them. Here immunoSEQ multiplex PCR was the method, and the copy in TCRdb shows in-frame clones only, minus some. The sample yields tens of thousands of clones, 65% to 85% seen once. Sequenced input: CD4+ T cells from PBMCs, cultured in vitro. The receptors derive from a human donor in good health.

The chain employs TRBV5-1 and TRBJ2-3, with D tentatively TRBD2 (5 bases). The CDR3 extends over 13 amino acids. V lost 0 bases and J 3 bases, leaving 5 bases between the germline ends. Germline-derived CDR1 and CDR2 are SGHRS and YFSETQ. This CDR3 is CASSLAGTDTQYF. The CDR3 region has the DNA TGCGCCAGCAGCTTGGCGGGGACAGATACGCAGTATTTT.

In DNA form, the CDR3 reads TGTGCCAGCAGTGGACAGGGGAAAAATGAAAAACTGTTTTTT. This sequence encodes CASSGQGKNEKLFF. This chain links TRBV25-1 with TRBJ1-4; 8 nucleotides match TRBD1. Germline V gene data show CDR1 as MGHDK and CDR2 as SYGVNS. The ends lost 4 bases at V and 5 bases at J; junction bases unmatched: 3. CDR3 length: 14 residues.

This CDR3 reads CASSESRGQEYF. DNA for the CDR3: TGTGCCAGCAGTGAATCTAGGGGACAGGAGTACTTC. V and J are TRBV6-1 and TRBJ2-7; 8 bases align to TRBD1. Germline CDR1 MNHNS, CDR2 SASEGT. CDR3 size: 12 residues. The V segment lost 2 bases and the J segment 11 bases; nucleotides outside the gene matches: 5.

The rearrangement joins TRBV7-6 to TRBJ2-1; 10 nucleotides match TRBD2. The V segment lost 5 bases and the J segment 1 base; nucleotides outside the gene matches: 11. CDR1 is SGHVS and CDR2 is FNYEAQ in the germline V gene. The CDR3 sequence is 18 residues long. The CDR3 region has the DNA TGTGCCAGCAGCCCCTACCTAGCTAGCGGGAGTTCCTACAATGAGCAGTTCTTC. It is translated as CASSPYLASGSSYNEQFF.

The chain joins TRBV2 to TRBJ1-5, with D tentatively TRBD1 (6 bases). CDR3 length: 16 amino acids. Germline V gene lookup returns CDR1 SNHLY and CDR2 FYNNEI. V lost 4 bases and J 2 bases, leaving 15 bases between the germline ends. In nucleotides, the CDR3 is TGTGCCAGCAGTGGTCAGGACAGTCTTCGCAATCAGCCCCAGCATTTT. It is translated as CASSGQDSLRNQPQHF.

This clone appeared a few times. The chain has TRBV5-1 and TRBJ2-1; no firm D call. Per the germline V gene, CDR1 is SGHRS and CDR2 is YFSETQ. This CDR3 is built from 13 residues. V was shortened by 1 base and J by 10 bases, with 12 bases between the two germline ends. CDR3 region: CASSLNWAGEQFF. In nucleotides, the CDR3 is TGCGCCAGCAGCTTGAATTGGGCTGGGGAGCAGTTCTTC.

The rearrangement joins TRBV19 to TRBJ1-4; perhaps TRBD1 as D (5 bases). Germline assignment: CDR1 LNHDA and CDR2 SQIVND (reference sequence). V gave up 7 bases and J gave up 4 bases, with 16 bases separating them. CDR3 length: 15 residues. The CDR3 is CASNPLTDGNEKLFF. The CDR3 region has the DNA TGTGCCAGTAATCCGCTGACAGACGGTAATGAAAAACTGTTTTTT.

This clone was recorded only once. CDR3 residues: CASSPPGQTNTEAFF. As DNA, the CDR3 is TGTGCCAGCTCACCCCCGGGACAAACGAACACTGAAGCTTTCTTT. The gene calls are TRBV18 and TRBJ1-1, with D possibly matching TRBD1 (6 bases). This CDR3 spans 15 amino acids. The germline V and J ends were trimmed by 3 bases and 1 base, with 12 bases remaining between them. From germline, CDR1 is KGHSH and CDR2 LQKENI.

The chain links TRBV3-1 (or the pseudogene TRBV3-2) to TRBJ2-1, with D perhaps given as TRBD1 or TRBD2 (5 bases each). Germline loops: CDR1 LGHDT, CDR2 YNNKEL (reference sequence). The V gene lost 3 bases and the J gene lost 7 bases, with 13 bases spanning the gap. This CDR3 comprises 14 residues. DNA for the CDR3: TGTGCCAGCAGCCAGTCACCCGAGGGGAATGAGCAGTTCTTC. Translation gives CASSQSPEGNEQFF.